One T cell receptor beta chain is described in this entry. The antigen it recognizes is unknown. No much larger clone exists at a distance of one base, and base qualities are not known. To prepare the library, the immunoSEQ multiplex PCR assay was applied. For the multiplex PCR, a mixture combining 60 forward primers for TCR Vbeta segments and 13 reverse primers for TCR Jbeta segments was used. The CDR3 region of rearranged TCR beta genes was amplified from genomic DNA with a multiplex PCR assay. On the Illumina HiSeq System, the amplified TCR beta libraries were sequenced as 87-base-pair reads. Per the original workflow: In a later analysis, tens of millions of unique TCR beta chains were counted across the 650 to 700 repertoires, and around 11 million of these chains were shared by at least two donors. A nearest-neighbor algorithm error-corrected the raw reads and collapsed the reads into unique sequences, merging closely related sequences to remove PCR and sequencing errors. V, D and J gene segments were assigned by aligning CDR3 sequences to IMGT reference sequences. For a sequence to be retained, at least a six-nucleotide match to both a V gene segment and a J gene segment was required. Rearrangements were called productive when the CDR3 lacked stop codons and stayed in frame with V and J; all others were non-productive. Following IMGT convention, CDR3 was defined as the stretch from the second conserved V-encoded cysteine up to the conserved J-encoded phenylalanine. The earlier analysis of approximately 590 of the donors excluded any sequence lacking an unambiguous match to a single V gene segment. An earlier analysis of roughly 590 of the donors called V segments functional above 56.7% productive rearrangements and segregating when the between-donor standard deviation exceeded 5%. A statistical classification framework was built to diagnose cytomegalovirus status from the catalog of TCR beta chain sequences. A later analysis assigned V and J genes by comparing TCR nucleotide sequences with IMGT/GENE-DB human TR gene sequences. Using the TCRdist pipeline, a later analysis assigned CDR3 sequences along with most-parsimonious VDJ recombination scenarios. In a later analysis, every TCR beta chain was defined by the combination of its CDR3 amino acid sequence and its V-gene family, and reads without a unique V-gene family were dropped. To address suspected cross-contamination and a sequencing artifact, a later analysis removed roughly 640 highly shared, low-generation-probability nucleotide sequences. In a later analysis, a clonal expansion index for each public chain was calculated from normalized within-repertoire ranks of inferred template counts. In a later analysis, generation probabilities were computed with a VDJ recombination model fitted to out-of-frame rearrangements, and the resulting probabilities were checked against IGoR. A later analysis scored TCR-TCR, TCR-HLA and TCR-CMV co-occurrence with hypergeometric tests, applying a repertoire-size bias correction to TCR pairs. To estimate false discovery rates, a later analysis permuted the HLA or CMV assignments 20 times. In a later analysis, co-occurring TCRs were grouped using DBSCAN, and TCRdist sequence similarity was added for clustering within HLA-allele-positive subsets. Repertoires with fewer than 30,000 or more than 120,000 public chains, plus five repertoires with anomalous nucleotide sharing, were excluded from co-occurrence clustering. The table was pulled from immuneACCESS by TCRdb, which kept in-frame rearrangements only. Such tables lose some clones; where checked, under half of the loss comes from unresolved V genes, and the rest has no known cause. V and J calls and clone size are those listed in that table; D and trimming were worked out from the DNA. This sample lists under 250,000 clones; about three quarters were detected once. In total, the top ten clones hold 1.5% to 2% of the sample.

The data derive from a study of cytomegalovirus exposure and HLA in healthy donors (dated by TCRdb to between 2016 and 2019). General notes on the study: According to an earlier analysis of 587 of the donors, some 180 million T cells yielded over 90 million unique TCR beta sequences and 276 Gb of sequence data. Every discovery cohort repertoire had been produced on one sequencing platform. The later analysis used no new phenotypic data to find candidate immune exposures, relying instead on TCR beta sequences and their occurrence across donors. The number of donors typed differed by locus, with about 629-630 for A, B, C, DRB1 and DQB1, roughly 520 for DQA1, 600 to 610 for DPA1, and some 440 for DPB1. To predict cytomegalovirus infection status, the study brought together high-throughput TCR immunosequencing, statistical association of individual TCRs with disease status, and machine learning. The study profiled the T cell repertoires of under 850 subjects by immunosequencing and related them to cytomegalovirus serostatus. A later genetic analysis used genome-wide SNP genotypes for about three fifths of the 666 donors, treating that subset as a discovery cohort. An earlier analysis of around 580 of the donors used high-throughput TCR beta sequencing to judge whether each TCR beta V gene segment behaved as functional or pseudogenic. The study aimed to test whether signatures of past pathogen exposure could be identified by cataloging public T cell receptors. An early release covering 550 to 700 HLA-typed donors comprised approximately 290 gigabases of sequencing data and around 80 million unique TCR sequences. Alongside the repertoire data, information on donor age, sex, ethnicity and CMV serostatus was compiled. About 5 DR-DQ haplotypes were handled as single units for association and clustering, since linkage in the cohort was strong. Among roughly 400 genotyped donors of the cohort, an average of around 240,000 unique TCR beta nucleotide sequences were sequenced per donor, approximately 20% of them non-productive. In addition to the first cohort of 666 subjects, a separate validation cohort of around 110 different subjects was used. Both class I and class II loci were covered by HLA typing, at four-digit resolution. A later analysis re-examined previously published TCR beta repertoires from hundreds of donors and added high-resolution HLA genotyping to investigate patterns of TCR occurrence. The genetic ancestry cluster associated with self-reported Caucasian donors included 81% of the approximately 400 genotyped donors.

The germline V gene gives CDR1 as SGHRS and CDR2 as YFSETQ. From V the trimming removes 0 bases and from J it removes 1 base, while the gene matches leave 1 base of the junction unaccounted for. From its cysteine to its phenylalanine, the CDR3 spans 16 amino acids. The sequence is cut down to CDR3 DNA, 48 bases in frame from base 1. The cohort consisted of 600 to 700 healthy bone marrow donors. At the time of sampling, every cohort member was nominally healthy, though immune exposures that went unrecorded were likely present. The donor was CMV seronegative and belonged to the group of several hundred seronegative cohort members. Every donor gave a peripheral blood sample, and the peripheral blood mononuclear cells from that sample were used for TCR beta sequencing. Genomic DNA extraction from the blood cell samples was performed with the Qiagen DNeasy Blood Extraction Kit. The paper as a whole reports these results and caveats: CMV serostatus was the only immune exposure information available for the cohort. Some IMGT-functional V segments, including TRBV6-2 and TRBV6-3, could not be told apart with the 87-base-pair reads, so those segments were excluded. Cytomegalovirus status was reported to be diagnosed by the classifier with high specificity and sensitivity in both the original and validation cohorts. A cluster of highly shared sequence variants was judged likely to be a technical artifact of the sequencing pipeline. Correlated functional status among segregating V segments might reflect linkage disequilibrium, but an unknown experimental factor could not be ruled out. In a later analysis, HLA-associated TCR beta chains showed more clonal expansion and lower generation probabilities than non-associated chains that were equally common. Presence/absence analyses assumed roughly uniform sequencing depth across donors, an assumption that may not hold. When HLA alleles, especially DR and DQ, strongly co-occurred, attributing TCR associations to individual alleles was difficult. In a later analysis, most CMV-associated TCR beta chains were found to appear HLA-restricted, with HLA associations seemingly driven largely by CMV exposure. The cohort was sequenced for TCR beta chains only, and without alpha or paired-chain data the features that could be detected were limited. The study gave a list of over 150 TCR beta chains associated with cytomegalovirus. Several of the top co-occurrence clusters appeared to be linked to parvovirus B19, influenza, CMV and Epstein-Barr virus, according to a later analysis. HLA typing was unavailable for some donors at each locus, so association tests used only the typed subset. Most TCR sequences were observed very rarely across donors, whereas some public TCRs were present in many individuals. In vitro tests confirmed that three of the cytomegalovirus-associated TCR beta chains recognize cytomegalovirus antigens. At a false discovery rate of 0.05, a later analysis linked approximately 18,000 TCR beta sequences to specific HLA alleles. It was suggested by the authors that the approach could potentially be generalized to other disease states and immunological phenotypes. V-gene and J-gene trimming of TCR beta chains was associated with a missense DCLRE1C variant in a later genetic analysis, and the association was replicated in an independent cohort. Because counts were too low, roughly 18 rarely observed V segments, including chromosome 9 orphons, were left out of the earlier analysis of a few hundred of the donors. In a later analysis, the rate of TCR association differed among HLA loci, with DRB1 alleles having the most associated TCRs and HLA-C alleles having the fewest. In an earlier analysis of around 600 of the donors, most TCR beta V segments were observed in productive rearrangements about 87% or about 30% of the time, broadly matching IMGT annotations. A later genetic analysis reported fewer N-insertions in productive TCRs among donors in an Asian-associated ancestry cluster than the roughly 700-donor mean. A further reported finding was that TCR beta sequences accurately predicted the HLA-A and HLA-B alleles for most subjects in the first cohort.

The specimen was PBMCs. This TCR was recovered from a male donor in good health and CMV-seronegative. The chain employs TRBV5-1 and TRBJ2-1; TRBD2 aligns with 10 central bases. The CDR3 corresponds to CASSLGSGGSYNEQFF. DNA sequence: TGCGCCAGCAGCTTGGGTAGCGGGGGGTCCTACAATGAGCAGTTCTTC.